This T cell receptor (beta chain) was sequenced for a study of shared clonotypes between healthy human individuals. CDR1 is SGHRS and CDR2 is YFSETQ in the germline V gene. The CDR3 is made up of 13 amino acids. V lost 0 bases and J lost 11, with 14 bases in between. The data were produced by immunoSEQ multiplex PCR, yet TCRdb's version contains in-frame clones alone and is incomplete. The data show fewer than 650,000 clones, over 60% seen once. What was sequenced was PBMCs. V usage is TRBV5-1 and J usage is TRBJ1-1; D call uncertain. This sequence was found in a woman in her thirties or forties in good health. Some clones in this sample may be carry-over from other donors' samples. The CDR3 spells CASSLDGEYGAFF. The CDR3 bases are TGCGCCAGCAGCTTGGACGGAGAATATGGCGCTTTCTTT.